These 30 T cell receptor beta chains came from one sample sequenced in a study of long-term antiretroviral therapy in people with HIV (dated by TCRdb to 2022 to 2024). The immunoSEQ hsTCRB v3.0 assay was used at survey level resolution for TRB variable region sequencing. TCRdb limited this immuneACCESS table to in-frame rearrangements with V and J called. A share of clones is missing; checked studies link under half to unresolved V genes, and the rest is unexplained. In all, the sample holds tens of thousands of clones, and 95% to 96% of those were seen once. Over 2% of the sample rests with the top ten. Source: unsorted PBMCs, taken about 6.6 years after starting antiretroviral therapy. These receptor sequences come from a man aged 25 to 45 with HIV.

V is TRBV6-5 and J is TRBJ1-1; D might be TRBD1 (5 bases). Germline lookup yields CDR1 MNHEY and CDR2 SVGAGI. The V end lost 6 bases, the J end lost 1 base, and 12 bases lay between the germline ends. The CDR3 is made up of 14 amino acids. CDR3 DNA sequence: TGTGCCAGCAGCTCGCACGGGGGGAACACTGAAGCTTTCTTT. It yields the protein CASSSHGGNTEAFF.

V is TRBV15 and J is TRBJ2-6, with D uncertain. CDR1 and CDR2 (germline): LNHNV, YYDKDF (reference sequence). Trimming pared 0 bases from V and 0 bases from J, leaving 6 bases between. CDR3 size: 16 residues. CDR3 coding DNA: TGTGCCACCAGCAGAGATAGGCCCTCTGGGGCCAACGTCCTGACTTTC. Translation: CATSRDRPSGANVLTF.

The J gene is TRBJ1-5, the V gene TRBV2; 9 bases align to TRBD1. Germline CDR1 is SNHLY and CDR2 is FYNNEI. The CDR3 has 16 residues. Trimming removed 3 bases from V and 5 bases from J; junction bases left unmatched: 8. Here the CDR3 reads CASSDGPTGGDQPQHF. In DNA form, the CDR3 reads TGTGCCAGCAGTGATGGCCCGACAGGGGGGGATCAGCCCCAGCATTTT.

The rearrangement links TRBV29-1 to TRBJ2-1, with 14 bases matching TRBD2. Trimming at V came to 2 bases and at J to 1 base, leaving 7 bases not matched to a gene. The length of the CDR3 is 18 residues. The V gene's germline CDR1 is SQVTM and CDR2 ANQGSEA. Here the CDR3 DNA reads TGCAGCGTTGAATATTCGGGACTAGCGGGAGTGTCCTACAATGAGCAGTTCTTC. Residues: CSVEYSGLAGVSYNEQFF.

The rearrangement joins TRBV7-9 to TRBJ2-7, with D perhaps matching TRBD2 (6 bases). Trimming removed 5 bases from V and 5 bases from J, with 19 bases in between. The CDR3 is 15 amino acids. Germline V gene lookup returns CDR1 SEHNR and CDR2 FQNEAQ (reference sequence). CDR3 bases: TGTGCCAGCAGCCGCCGTGATGGGGGGAGAAACGAGCAGTACTTC. It encodes CASSRRDGGRNEQYF. Complete variable domain (other parts from reference TRBV7-9 and TRBJ2-7): DTGVSQNPRHKITKRGQNVTFRCDPISEHNRLYWYRQTLGQGPEFLTYFQNEAQLEKSRLLSDRFSAERPKGSFSTLEIQRTEQGDSAMYLCASSRRDGGRNEQYFGPGTRLTVT.

As regards this clone: A read error may account for a junction end that differs from germline. The chain carries TRBV6-6 and TRBJ2-5, with TRBD1 identical over 7 bases. The germline CDR1 and CDR2 sequences are MNHNY and SVGAGI (reference sequence). The CDR3 length is 16 residues. The CDR3: CASSDSDRRYQETQYF. Here the CDR3 DNA reads TGTGCCAGCAGTGACTCGGACAGGCGGTACCAAGAGACCCAGTACTTC.

J is TRBJ2-1 and V is TRBV2; 8 nucleotides align to TRBD2. Trimming at V came to 3 bases and at J to 0 bases, leaving 4 bases not matched to a gene. The CDR3 runs to 16 residues. The germline CDR1 and CDR2 sequences are SNHLY and FYNNEI. For the CDR3, the DNA is TGTGCCAGCAGTGACCGGGGGGGAGGCTCCTACAATGAGCAGTTCTTC. It is translated as CASSDRGGGSYNEQFF.

The gene calls are TRBV9 and TRBJ2-3; 7 bases fit TRBD1. Germline V gene lookup returns CDR1 SGDLS and CDR2 YYNGEE. The CDR3 contains 15 residues. Trimming at V came to 4 bases and at J to 4 bases, leaving 9 bases not matched to a gene. The CDR3 DNA reads TGTGCCAGCAGCCCCAGACAGGGAAGGGCAGATACGCAGTATTTT. Translating gives CASSPRQGRADTQYF.

This clone was seen just once. The CDR3: CASSPATTTSATQYF. CDR3 nucleotide sequence: TGTGCCAGCAGCCCCGCCACCACGACTAGCGCTACGCAGTACTTC. The chain has TRBV5-6 and TRBJ2-7; TRBD2 agrees at 8 bases. The germline V gene has CDR1 SGHDT and CDR2 YYEEEE. CDR3 length: 15 residues. V lost 4 bases, J lost 9 bases, and 15 bases stayed unmatched.

The chain has TRBV27 and TRBJ2-2, with a weak D call TRBD2 (7 bases). Germline-derived CDR1 and CDR2 are MNHEY and SMNVEV (reference sequence). V was trimmed by 5 bases and J by 5 bases, leaving 18 bases between them. The CDR3 covers 16 residues. CDR3 DNA: TGTGCCAGCAGTCCTATGCGGGGGCAGGGAACCGGGGAGCTGTTTTTT. Encoded protein: CASSPMRGQGTGELFF.

The rearrangement uses TRBV5-1 and TRBJ1-2, with 7 bases identical to TRBD1. Looked up from germline, CDR1 is SGHRS and CDR2 is YFSETQ. V shed 5 bases, J shed 5 bases, and the junction held 6 bases outside the gene matches. This CDR3 is 13 amino acids long. CDR3 bases: TGCGCCAGCAGTGGGGACAGTACATATGGCTACACCTTC. It encodes CASSGDSTYGYTF.

The rearrangement uses TRBV6-1 and TRBJ2-4; maybe TRBD1 (5 bases). V lost 0 bases and J 1 base, leaving 13 bases between the germline ends. The CDR3 totals 17 residues. Germline loops: CDR1 MNHNS, CDR2 SASEGT. The CDR3 loop is CASSEAGLPRAKNIQYF. CDR3 nucleotide sequence: TGTGCCAGCAGTGAAGCGGGGCTTCCCCGCGCCAAAAACATTCAGTACTTC.

The chain has TRBV7-9 and TRBJ2-5, with D hard to call. Deletions cut 8 bases from V and 1 base from J, with 17 bases between. Per germline, CDR1 SEHNR and CDR2 FQNEAQ (reference sequence). There are 15 residues in the CDR3. The CDR3 spells CASSPTGGIQETQYF. The CDR3 bases are TGTGCCAGCTCTCCAACCGGCGGAATCCAAGAGACCCAGTACTTC. The whole variable domain, remainder taken from reference TRBV7-9 and TRBJ2-5, is DTGVSQNPRHKITKRGQNVTFRCDPISEHNRLYWYRQTLGQGPEFLTYFQNEAQLEKSRLLSDRFSAERPKGSFSTLEIQRTEQGDSAMYLCASSPTGGIQETQYFGPGTRLLVL.

The chain uses TRBV15 and TRBJ2-7, with 7 nucleotides matching TRBD1. Germline lookup yields CDR1 LNHNV and CDR2 YYDKDF (reference sequence). With 5 bases clipped from V and 6 bases from J, the junction kept 4 bases outside the gene matches. There are 12 residues in the CDR3. CDR3 coding DNA: TGTGCCACCAGCGGAACAGGGGTCGAGCAGTACTTC. Residues: CATSGTGVEQYF.

This clone showed up just once. The chain carries TRBV7-8 and TRBJ1-2; 7 positions match TRBD1. CDR1 and CDR2 (germline): SGHVS, FQNEAQ. The CDR3 runs 13 residues. Trimming removed 4 bases from V and 4 bases from J; junction bases left unmatched: 3. For the CDR3, the DNA is TGTGCCAGCAGCTATACAGGGGTCTATGGCTACACCTTC. This translates into CASSYTGVYGYTF.

This rearrangement joins TRBV7-9 to TRBJ2-2; D may be TRBD1 (5 bases). This CDR3 has 13 residues. V dropped 5 bases and J dropped 5 bases, with 9 bases sitting between them. The germline gives CDR1 SEHNR, CDR2 FQNEAQ (reference sequence). For the CDR3, the DNA is TGTGCCAGCAGCCAAGACAGTACCGGGGAGCTGTTTTTT. This translates into CASSQDSTGELFF.

The V and J genes are TRBV5-8 and TRBJ2-3; unclear D gene. Looked up from germline, CDR1 is SGHTS and CDR2 is YDEGEE. This CDR3 region has 12 residues. V was cut by 4 bases and J by 4 bases, with 7 bases left in between. The CDR3: CASSQSSDTQYF. CDR3 nucleotides: TGTGCCAGCAGCCAGAGCTCAGATACGCAGTATTTT.

The chain combines TRBV28 with TRBJ1-2; D possibly corresponds to TRBD1 (6 bases). In germline, CDR1 is MDHEN, CDR2 SYDVKM. This CDR3 region has 15 residues. Deletions cut 4 bases from V and 2 bases from J, with 14 bases between. The CDR3 bases are TGTGCCAGCAGTTCTCCGTACGGGGGCAACTATGGCTACACCTTC. Protein product: CASSSPYGGNYGYTF.

The chain is built from TRBV5-1 and TRBJ2-7; TRBD1 aligns across 8 bases. V lost 2 bases to trimming and J lost 5 bases; unmatched junction nucleotides: 6. CDR1 SGHRS and CDR2 YFSETQ come from the germline V gene. CDR3 length equals 14 residues. The CDR3 DNA follows: TGCGCCAGCAGCTTACAGGGGGTAGGAGACGAGCAGTACTTC. Translated, it gives CASSLQGVGDEQYF.

This clone was counted a single time. The rearrangement uses TRBV7-3 and TRBJ1-2; D not certain. Per the germline V gene, CDR1 is SGHTA and CDR2 is FQGTGA. This CDR3 has 15 residues. Trimming removed 5 bases at V and 3 bases at J, with 16 bases between. The CDR3 spells CASSKGPGEDYGYTF. Written as DNA, the CDR3 is TGTGCCAGCAGCAAAGGCCCCGGTGAGGACTATGGCTACACCTTC.

The gene calls are TRBV25-1 and TRBJ2-1, with 7 bases aligning to TRBD1. V gave up 4 bases and J gave up 13 bases; unmatched junction bases: 13. This CDR3 spans 14 amino acids. Germline V gene sequence: CDR1 MGHDK, CDR2 SYGVNS. The CDR3 protein is CASSGRGYEVLQFF. The CDR3 DNA reads TGTGCCAGCAGTGGCAGGGGGTACGAGGTTCTTCAGTTCTTC. Full variable domain (remainder filled in from reference TRBV25-1 and TRBJ2-1): EADIYQTPRYLVIGTGKKITLECSQTMGHDKMYWYQQDPGMELHLIHYSYGVNSTEKGDLSSESTVSRIRTEHFPLTLESARPSHTSQYLCASSGRGYEVLQFFGPGTRLTVL.

This chain joins TRBV7-9 and TRBJ1-6, with a weak D call TRBD1 (6 bases). Trimming left V 5 bases short and J 8 bases short, with 13 bases between. From germline, CDR1 is SEHNR and CDR2 FQNEAQ (reference sequence). The CDR3 has 14 amino acids. The CDR3 loop is CASSLRGLDSPLHF. The CDR3 coding sequence is TGTGCCAGCAGCCTCAGGGGTCTTGATTCACCCCTCCACTTT.

This chain uses TRBV30 with TRBJ2-7; possible D gene TRBD2, 6 bases. Germline-derived CDR1 and CDR2 are GTSNPN and SVGIG (reference sequence). V lost 6 bases to trimming and J lost 2 bases, with 11 bases between them. The CDR3 consists of 12 residues. The DNA of the CDR3 is TGTGCCTGCTTAGCGGAAACCTACGAGCAGTACTTC. It codes for CACLAETYEQYF.

The J gene is TRBJ1-6, the V gene TRBV25-1; 8 nucleotides match TRBD1. V lost 3 bases and J lost 10; bases outside the gene matches: 8. CDR3 length: 15 residues. The germline gives CDR1 MGHDK, CDR2 SYGVNS. CDR3 DNA: TGTGCCAGCAGTGAGGTCAGGACAGGGTACTCACCCCTCCACTTT. This encodes CASSEVRTGYSPLHF. Together with reference TRBV25-1 and TRBJ1-6, the CDR3 gives the full variable domain: EADIYQTPRYLVIGTGKKITLECSQTMGHDKMYWYQQDPGMELHLIHYSYGVNSTEKGDLSSESTVSRIRTEHFPLTLESARPSHTSQYLCASSEVRTGYSPLHFGNGTRLTVT.

J is TRBJ1-1 and V is TRBV6-5; maybe TRBD1 (5 bases). Per the germline V gene, CDR1 is MNHEY and CDR2 is SVGAGI. The V and J ends lost 2 bases and 5 bases respectively, with 15 bases between them. The CDR3 loop spans 15 amino acids. CDR3 bases: TGTGCCAGCAGTTACCTGGGAGGGGTCGGGACTGAAGCTTTCTTT. Its translation: CASSYLGGVGTEAFF.

The rearrangement joins TRBV9 to TRBJ2-5; D gene ambiguous. This CDR3 has 15 residues. Trimming took 0 bases from V and 4 from J, leaving 13 bases between them. Germline V gives CDR1 SGDLS, CDR2 YYNGEE. DNA of the CDR3: TGTGCCAGCAGCGTAGGGATTTTCGGGTCAGAGACCCAGTACTTC. Its protein product is CASSVGIFGSETQYF.

V usage is TRBV29-1 and J usage is TRBJ2-3; D could derive from TRBD1 or TRBD2 (5 bases each). Germline CDR1 SQVTM, CDR2 ANQGSEA. CDR3 length equals 15 residues. Deletions cut 7 bases from V and 4 bases from J, with 21 bases between. CDR3 nucleotide sequence: TGCAGCGCCGAAGGTGGGGGATTGGGCGCAGATACGCAGTATTTT. This sequence encodes CSAEGGGLGADTQYF.

This clone was detected once. J is TRBJ2-3 and V is TRBV7-6, with 8 bases lining up with TRBD2. With V trimmed by 5 bases and J by 8 bases, 18 bases remained unmatched. This CDR3 has 17 residues. Germline V gene sequence: CDR1 SGHVS, CDR2 FNYEAQ. For the CDR3, the DNA is TGTGCCAGCAGCCTAGGTTCGGCAGCGGGAGCCGGGGGTACGCAGTATTTT. As protein: CASSLGSAAGAGGTQYF.

The chain uses TRBV7-9 and TRBJ2-7, with a possible D match to TRBD2 (6 bases). In germline, CDR1 is SEHNR, CDR2 FQNEAQ (reference sequence). The CDR3 contains 14 residues. Trimming took off 5 bases at V and 1 base at J, with 12 bases between the two ends. CDR3 nucleotides: TGTGCCAGCAGCCCGACGGGGAGGTCCTACGAGCAGTACTTC. The encoded protein is CASSPTGRSYEQYF.

The rearrangement links TRBV5-6 to TRBJ1-5, with 8 bases lining up with TRBD1. This CDR3 has 14 residues. V was clipped by 3 bases and J by 6 bases; unmatched bases: 5. From germline, CDR1 is SGHDT and CDR2 YYEEEE. Here the CDR3 reads CASSYGQGGQPQHF. CDR3 in DNA: TGTGCCAGCAGCTACGGACAGGGTGGTCAGCCCCAGCATTTT. Full variable domain (rest looked up from reference TRBV5-6 and TRBJ1-5): DAGVTQSPTHLIKTRGQQVTLRCSPKSGHDTVSWYQQALGQGPQFIFQYYEEEERQRGNFPDRFSGHQFPNYSSELNVNALLLGDSALYLCASSYGQGGQPQHFGDGTRLSIL.